The present T cell receptor beta chain was sequenced within a study of T cell responses to AZD1222 COVID-19 vaccine. Using immunoSEQ multiplex PCR, the repertoire was profiled, and TCRdb retains in-frame clones only, with some absent. The sample records over 110,000 clones, approximately 90% being singletons. The CDR3 has 12 residues. Trimming pared 4 bases from V and 4 bases from J, leaving 7 bases between. Looked up from germline, CDR1 is MNHEY and CDR2 is SVGAGI. Study conclusions and caveats: Receipt of two AZD1222 doses was followed by a rise in Spike-specific TCR breadth and depth. Vaccine-associated CD4 TCRs ranged over spike, dominating at 160-218 and 743-854. Reportedly, nearly half of unique spike TCRs recognized epitopes outside B.1.351/B.1.1.7 mutations.

For this clone: The antigen is not known.

The J gene is TRBJ1-2, the V gene TRBV6-5; D not certain. This specimen consisted of peripheral blood, obtained on day 0 of AZD1222 vaccination. The clonotype comes from an adult in good health. CDR3 coding DNA: TGTGCCAGCAGTTCGGAACCCTATGGCTACACCTTC. It codes for CASSSEPYGYTF.